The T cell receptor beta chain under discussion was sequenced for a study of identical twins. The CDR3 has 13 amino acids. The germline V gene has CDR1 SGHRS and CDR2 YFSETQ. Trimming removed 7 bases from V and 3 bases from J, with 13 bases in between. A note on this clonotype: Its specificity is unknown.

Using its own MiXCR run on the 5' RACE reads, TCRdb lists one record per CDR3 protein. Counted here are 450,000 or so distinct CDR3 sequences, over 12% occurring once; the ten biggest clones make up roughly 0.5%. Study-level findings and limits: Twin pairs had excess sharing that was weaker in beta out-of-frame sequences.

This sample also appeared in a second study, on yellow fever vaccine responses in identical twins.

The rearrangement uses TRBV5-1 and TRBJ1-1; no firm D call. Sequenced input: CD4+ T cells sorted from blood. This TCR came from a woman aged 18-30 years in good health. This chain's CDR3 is CASGNRPDTEAFF. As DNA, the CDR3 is TGCGCCAGCGGGAACCGACCGGACACTGAAGCTTTCTTT. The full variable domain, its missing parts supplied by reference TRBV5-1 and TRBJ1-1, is KAGVTQTPRYLIKTRGQQVTLSCSPISGHRSVSWYQQTPGQGLQFLFEYFSETQRNKGNFPGRFSGRQFSNSRSEMNVSTLELGDSALYLCASGNRPDTEAFFGQGTRLTVV.